This TCR beta chain was recovered during a study of Tregs in tolerant kidney transplant recipients (dated by TCRdb to between 2018 and 2021). As for the study more broadly: Before combined kidney and bone marrow transplantation, this study identified donor-specific regulatory T cells using TCRbeta sequencing and then followed those same cells after transplant. On the study overall, not on this receptor specifically: Biological reproducibility was not directly addressed, though technical replication error appeared minimal. Donor-specific Treg expansion exceeded global Treg expansion in tolerant patients, suggesting antigen-driven rather than nonspecific expansion. Expanding Tregs with activated donor B cells appeared to identify the most biologically relevant and donor-specific TCRbeta repertoire. The study was constrained by small patient numbers, and validation of the findings is required in larger populations and under other immunosuppression protocols. PCR primers changed over time for some patients, so nucleotide-level comparison across those patients' samples was not possible.

As to this clone: No antigen is known for it. The sample holds no much larger clone one base away, and base qualities are not on file.

Genomic DNA was extracted from sorted cells with the QIAGEN DNeasy Blood and Tissue Kit for TCRbeta CDR3 sequencing. High-throughput TCRbeta CDR3 sequencing, which included PCR amplification with bias correction and internal controls, was done commercially through immunoSEQ. For the original study's pipeline: A unique productive TCRbeta sequence was defined by the CDR3 nucleotide sequence when primers matched, and otherwise by the CDR3 amino acid sequence together with the Vbeta and Jbeta genes. As a correction for sorting error, sequences shared between sorted populations at a frequency ratio of 2:1 or less were discarded, and the remaining shared sequences were assigned to the higher population. Sequences were defined as donor-reactive when expanded at least 5-fold in CFSE-low cells versus unstimulated cells and present at a frequency of at least 0.01% in CFSE-low cells. Repertoire divergence was quantified by Jensen-Shannon divergence using the top 100 TCRbeta sequences ranked by frequency. For any sample with multiple sequencing runs, sorting error was corrected in each run separately before the runs were pooled. TCRdb stores this immuneACCESS table with in-frame sequences only. Part of the clones is absent; in the studies checked, under half of the shortfall reflects unresolved V genes, and no reason is known for the rest. That table is the source of V, J and clone size, and D and trimming were worked out from the DNA. The sample yields 84,000 or so clones; 93% were counted once. The leading ten clones occupy around 1.6% of the sample.

The transplants used related donors along with nonmyeloablative bone marrow transplantation, and in the human trials mixed chimerism was transient. Unstimulated Tregs (CD4+CD25+CD127-), CD4+ non-Tregs (CD4+CD25-), CD4 and CD8 cells were FACS-sorted from thawed PBMCs. A few combined kidney and bone marrow transplant recipients from the ITN036ST trial were included as patients, and samples were available only from these trial subjects. Healthy control blood was processed to PBMCs with a Ficoll density gradient and then cryopreserved, whereas patient PBMCs were collected both before and after transplant. The CDR3 has 13 amino acids, counting the end cysteine and phenylalanine. Only CDR3 DNA is held: 39 bases, read in frame from base 1. V gives up 3 bases and J gives up 6 bases, and the segment between their germline ends measures 13 bases. CDR1 and CDR2, per the germline V gene, are SGDLS and YYNGEE.

The chain couples TRBV9 to TRBJ2-7; no D gene call is confident. Sequences were derived from CD4+ T cells from blood (PBMCs), sampled 12 months after the transplant. This clonotype was obtained from a human patient who received a combined kidney and bone marrow transplant. In patients who had a transplant, some T cells may come from the graft donor. The DNA is TGTGCCAGCAGCGCCGACAACACTCTCGAGCAGTACTTC. This yields the protein CASSADNTLEQYF.